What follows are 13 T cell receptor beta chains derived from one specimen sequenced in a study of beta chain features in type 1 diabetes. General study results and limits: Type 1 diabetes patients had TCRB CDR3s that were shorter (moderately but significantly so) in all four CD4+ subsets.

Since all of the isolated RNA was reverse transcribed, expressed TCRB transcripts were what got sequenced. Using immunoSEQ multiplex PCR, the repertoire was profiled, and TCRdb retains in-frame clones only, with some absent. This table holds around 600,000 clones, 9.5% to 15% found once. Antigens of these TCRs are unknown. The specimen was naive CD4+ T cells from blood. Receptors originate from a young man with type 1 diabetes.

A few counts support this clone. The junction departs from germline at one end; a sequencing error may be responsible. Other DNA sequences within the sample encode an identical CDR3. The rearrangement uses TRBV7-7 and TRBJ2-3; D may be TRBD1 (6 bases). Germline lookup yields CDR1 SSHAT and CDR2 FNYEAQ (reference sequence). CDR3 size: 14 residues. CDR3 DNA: TGTGCTAGCAGCTTAGGGACAAGCACAGATACGCAGTATTTT. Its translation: CASSLGTSTDTQYF.

CDR3 in DNA: TGCGCCAGCAGCTTGGTGGGACTGGGGCAAGAGACCCAGTACTTC. It codes for CASSLVGLGQETQYF. The chain recombines TRBV5-1 with TRBJ2-5, with a tentative D call TRBD2 (6 bases). Trimming left V 0 bases short and J 2 bases short, with 11 bases between. The CDR3 consists of 15 residues. Germline V lookup: CDR1 SGHRS, CDR2 YFSETQ.

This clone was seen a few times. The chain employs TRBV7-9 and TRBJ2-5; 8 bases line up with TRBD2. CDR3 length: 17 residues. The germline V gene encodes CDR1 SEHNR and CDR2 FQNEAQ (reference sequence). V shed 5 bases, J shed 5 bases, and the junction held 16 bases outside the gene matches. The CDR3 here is CASSAAPASLAGETQYF. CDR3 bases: TGTGCCAGCAGCGCCGCCCCCGCCAGCTTAGCGGGGGAGACCCAGTACTTC.

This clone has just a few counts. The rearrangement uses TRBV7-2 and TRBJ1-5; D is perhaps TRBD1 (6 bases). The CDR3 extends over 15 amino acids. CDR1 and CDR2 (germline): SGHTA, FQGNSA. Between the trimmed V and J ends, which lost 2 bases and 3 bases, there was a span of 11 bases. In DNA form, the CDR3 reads TGTGCCAGCAGCTTACACGACAGGAACAATCAGCCCCAGCATTTT. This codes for CASSLHDRNNQPQHF.

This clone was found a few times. The CDR3 DNA sequence: TGTGCCAGCAGCCCGACAGGGAAGTCCTACGAGCAGTACTTC. Protein product: CASSPTGKSYEQYF. The chain couples TRBV28 to TRBJ2-7; 7 bases are shared with TRBD1. Germline CDR1 is MDHEN and CDR2 is SYDVKM. V was pared by 6 bases and J by 1 base, with 6 bases of the junction left unmatched. The CDR3 loop spans 14 amino acids.

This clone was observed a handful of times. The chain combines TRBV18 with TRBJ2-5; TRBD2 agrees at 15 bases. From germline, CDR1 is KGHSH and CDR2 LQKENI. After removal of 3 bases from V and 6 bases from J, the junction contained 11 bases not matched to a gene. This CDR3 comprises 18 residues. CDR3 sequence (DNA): TGTGCCAGCTCACCTGTCCCGGGACTAGCGGGGGGCTTGAAGACCCAGTACTTC. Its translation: CASSPVPGLAGGLKTQYF.

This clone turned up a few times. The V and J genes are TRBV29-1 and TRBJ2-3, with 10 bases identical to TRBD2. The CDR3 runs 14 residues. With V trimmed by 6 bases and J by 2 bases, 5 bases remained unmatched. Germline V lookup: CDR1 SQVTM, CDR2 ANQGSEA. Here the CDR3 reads CSVETSGYTDTQYF. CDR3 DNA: TGCAGCGTCGAGACTAGCGGGTACACAGATACGCAGTATTTT.

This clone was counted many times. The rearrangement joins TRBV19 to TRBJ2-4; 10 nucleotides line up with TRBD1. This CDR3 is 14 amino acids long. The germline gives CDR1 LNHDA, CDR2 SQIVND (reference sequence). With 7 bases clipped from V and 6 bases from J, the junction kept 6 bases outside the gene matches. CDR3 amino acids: CASTKGQGINIQYF. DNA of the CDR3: TGTGCCAGTACCAAGGGACAGGGGATAAACATTCAGTACTTC.

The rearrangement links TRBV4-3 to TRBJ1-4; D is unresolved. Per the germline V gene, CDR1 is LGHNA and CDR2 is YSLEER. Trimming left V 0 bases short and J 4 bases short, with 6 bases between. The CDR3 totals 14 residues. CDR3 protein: CASSQDQFNEKLFF. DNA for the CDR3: TGCGCCAGCAGCCAAGACCAGTTTAATGAAAAACTGTTTTTT.

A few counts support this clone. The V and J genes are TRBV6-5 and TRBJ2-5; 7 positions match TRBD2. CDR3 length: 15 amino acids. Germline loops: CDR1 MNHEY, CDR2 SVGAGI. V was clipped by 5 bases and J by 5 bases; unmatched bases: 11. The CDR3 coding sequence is TGTGCCAGCAGTCCCGGCGGGAGCTTGGGTGAGACCCAGTACTTC. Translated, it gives CASSPGGSLGETQYF.

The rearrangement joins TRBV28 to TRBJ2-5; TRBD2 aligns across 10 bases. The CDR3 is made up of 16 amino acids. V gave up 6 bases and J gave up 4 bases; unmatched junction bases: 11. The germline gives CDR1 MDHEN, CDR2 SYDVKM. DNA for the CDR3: TGTGCCAGCAGCGGGGAGCGGGGGGGCCCAGCAGAGACCCAGTACTTC. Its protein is CASSGERGGPAETQYF.

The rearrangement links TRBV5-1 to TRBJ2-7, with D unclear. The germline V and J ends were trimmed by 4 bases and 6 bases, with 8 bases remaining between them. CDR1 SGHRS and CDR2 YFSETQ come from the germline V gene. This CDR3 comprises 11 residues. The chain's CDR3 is CASSGAREQYF. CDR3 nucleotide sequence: TGCGCCAGCAGCGGAGCTCGCGAGCAGTACTTC.

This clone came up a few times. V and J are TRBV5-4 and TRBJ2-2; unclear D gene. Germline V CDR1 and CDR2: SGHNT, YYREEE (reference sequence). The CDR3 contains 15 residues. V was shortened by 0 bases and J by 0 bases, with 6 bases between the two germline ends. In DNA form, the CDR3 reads TGTGCCAGCAGCTTGGTTCCGACGAACACCGGGGAGCTGTTTTTT. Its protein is CASSLVPTNTGELFF. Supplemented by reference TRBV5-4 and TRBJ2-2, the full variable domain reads ETGVTQSPTHLIKTRGQQVTLRCSSQSGHNTVSWYQQALGQGPQFIFQYYREEENGRGNFPPRFSGLQFPNYSSELNVNALELDDSALYLCASSLVPTNTGELFFGEGSRLTVL.